The TCR beta chain described here comes from a study of T cells in Graves' hyperthyroidism and ophthalmopathy. Across the whole study: Peripheral blood was taken when the disease was first diagnosed, before any treatment began.

This clonotype was recorded a few times. TCR beta CDR3 sequences were amplified from RNA transcripts. Primed by the HTBI set, a first-round RT-PCR was run on the TCR CDR3. Using its own MiXCR run on the multiplex PCR reads, TCRdb lists one record per CDR3 protein. The sample consists of hundreds of thousands of distinct CDR3 sequences, about an eighth of them appearing once. Pregnant or lactating patients were excluded, as were those with uncontrolled infection or other autoimmune disease. The study based diagnoses on clinical symptoms, serum thyroxine and TRAb, thyroid ultrasound and orbital computed tomography. Between the trimmed V and J ends, which lost 4 bases and 4 bases, there was a span of 13 bases. Germline loops: CDR1 LNHDA, CDR2 SQIVND (reference sequence). This CDR3 region has 15 residues.

The V and J genes are TRBV19 and TRBJ2-2; D perhaps matches TRBD1 (6 bases). This clonotype was sampled from a woman in her thirties or forties with Graves' ophthalmopathy. The sequenced sample was blood. For the CDR3, the DNA is TGTGCCAGTAGTAGACAGGCCGGTTCCACCGGGGAGCTGTTTTTT. This translates into CASSRQAGSTGELFF.